This entry features one T cell receptor (beta chain) sequence. This entry comes from a study of shared clonotypes between healthy human individuals. Trimming removed 7 bases at V and 3 bases at J, with 16 bases between. The CDR3 totals 14 residues. CDR1 is LNHDA and CDR2 is SQIVND in the germline V gene (reference sequence). Produced via immunoSEQ multiplex PCR; TCRdb's table is partial and in-frame only. This table has 1.5 million to 1.9 million clones, 98% appearing once. This clonotype originated in a man between 25 and 39 years old in good health. The chain links TRBV19 to TRBJ2-7; D may be TRBD1 (5 bases). Sequenced: naive CD4+ T cells sorted from blood. This sample's subset: CD45RA+ positively selected. The CDR3 region is CASNQRPTDYEQYF. CDR3 coding DNA: TGTGCCAGTAATCAACGACCGACAGACTACGAGCAGTACTTC.